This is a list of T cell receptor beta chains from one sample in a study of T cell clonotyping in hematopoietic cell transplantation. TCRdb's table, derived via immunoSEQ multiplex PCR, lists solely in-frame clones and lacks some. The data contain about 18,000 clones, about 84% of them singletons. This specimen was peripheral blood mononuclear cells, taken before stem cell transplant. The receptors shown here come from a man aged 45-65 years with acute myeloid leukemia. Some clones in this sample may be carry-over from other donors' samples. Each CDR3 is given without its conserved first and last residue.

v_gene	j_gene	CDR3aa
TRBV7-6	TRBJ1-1	ASSSQGLNTEAF
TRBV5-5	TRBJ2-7	ASSFQPRTGAKVGQY